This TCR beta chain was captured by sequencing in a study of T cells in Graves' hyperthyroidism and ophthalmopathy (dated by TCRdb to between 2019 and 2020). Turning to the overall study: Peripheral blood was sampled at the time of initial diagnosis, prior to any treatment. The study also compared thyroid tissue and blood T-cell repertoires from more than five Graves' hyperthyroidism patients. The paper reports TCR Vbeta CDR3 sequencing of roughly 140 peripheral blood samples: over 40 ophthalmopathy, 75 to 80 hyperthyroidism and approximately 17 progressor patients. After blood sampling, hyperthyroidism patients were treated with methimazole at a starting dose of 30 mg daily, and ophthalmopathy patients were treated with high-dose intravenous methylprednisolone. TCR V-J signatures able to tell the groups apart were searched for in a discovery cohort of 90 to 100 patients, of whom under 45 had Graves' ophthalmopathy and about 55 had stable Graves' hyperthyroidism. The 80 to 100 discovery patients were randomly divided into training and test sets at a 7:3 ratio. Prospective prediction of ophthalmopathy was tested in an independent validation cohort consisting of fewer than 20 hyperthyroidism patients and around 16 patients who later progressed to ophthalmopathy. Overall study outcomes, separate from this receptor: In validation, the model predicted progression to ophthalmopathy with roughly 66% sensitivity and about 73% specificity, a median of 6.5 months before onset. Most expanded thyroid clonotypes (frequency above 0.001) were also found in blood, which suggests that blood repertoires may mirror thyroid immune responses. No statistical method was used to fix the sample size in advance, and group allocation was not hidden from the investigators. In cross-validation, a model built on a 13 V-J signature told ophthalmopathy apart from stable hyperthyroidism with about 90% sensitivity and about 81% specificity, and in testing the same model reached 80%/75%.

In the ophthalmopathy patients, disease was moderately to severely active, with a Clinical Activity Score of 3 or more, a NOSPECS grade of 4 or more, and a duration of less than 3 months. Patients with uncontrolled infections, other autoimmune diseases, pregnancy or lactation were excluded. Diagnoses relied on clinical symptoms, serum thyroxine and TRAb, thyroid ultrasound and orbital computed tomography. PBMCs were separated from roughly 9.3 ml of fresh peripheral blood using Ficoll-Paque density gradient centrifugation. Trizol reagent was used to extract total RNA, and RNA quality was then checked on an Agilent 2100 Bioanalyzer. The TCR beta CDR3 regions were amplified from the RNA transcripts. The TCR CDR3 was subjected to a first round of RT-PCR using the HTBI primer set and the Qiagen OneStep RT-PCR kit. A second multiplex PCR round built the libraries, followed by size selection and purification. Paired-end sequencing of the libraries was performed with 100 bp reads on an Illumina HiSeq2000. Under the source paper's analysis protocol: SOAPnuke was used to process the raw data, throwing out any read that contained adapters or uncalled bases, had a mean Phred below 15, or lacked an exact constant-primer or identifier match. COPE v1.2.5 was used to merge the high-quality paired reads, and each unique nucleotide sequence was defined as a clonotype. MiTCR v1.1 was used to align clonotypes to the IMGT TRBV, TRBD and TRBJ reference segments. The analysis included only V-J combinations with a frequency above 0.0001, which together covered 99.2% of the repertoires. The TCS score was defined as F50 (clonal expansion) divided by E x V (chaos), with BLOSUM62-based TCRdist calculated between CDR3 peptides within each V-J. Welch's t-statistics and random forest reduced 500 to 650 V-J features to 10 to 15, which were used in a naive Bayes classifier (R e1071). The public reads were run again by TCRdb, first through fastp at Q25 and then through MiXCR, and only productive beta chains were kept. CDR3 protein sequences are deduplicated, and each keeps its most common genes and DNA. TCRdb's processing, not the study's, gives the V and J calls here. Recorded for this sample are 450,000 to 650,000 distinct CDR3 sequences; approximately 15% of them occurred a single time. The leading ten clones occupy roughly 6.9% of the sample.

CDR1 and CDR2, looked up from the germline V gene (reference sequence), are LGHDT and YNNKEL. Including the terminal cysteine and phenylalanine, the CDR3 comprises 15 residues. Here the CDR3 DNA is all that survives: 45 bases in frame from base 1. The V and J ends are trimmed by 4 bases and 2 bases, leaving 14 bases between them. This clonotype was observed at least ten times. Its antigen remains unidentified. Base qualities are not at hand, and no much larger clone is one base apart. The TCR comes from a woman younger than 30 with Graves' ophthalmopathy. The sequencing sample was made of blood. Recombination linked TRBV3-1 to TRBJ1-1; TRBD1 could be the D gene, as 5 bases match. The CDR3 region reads CASSPVQGLNTEAFF. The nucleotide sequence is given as TGTGCCAGCAGCCCGGTCCAGGGCCTTAACACTGAAGCTTTCTTT.